These T cell receptor beta chains were read from a single sample in a study of blood T cell repertoires in COVID-19. Using immunoSEQ multiplex PCR, the repertoire was profiled, and TCRdb retains in-frame clones only, with some absent. This sample yields some 180,000 clones, of which about four fifths are seen a single time; around 2.7% belongs to the top ten. The sample comprised peripheral blood. The source is an elderly woman with COVID-19, enrolled during active disease. The CDR3 runs from the conserved cysteine through the conserved F or W. A D gene is named only where the DNA matches it firmly. Clone size is shown for a subset of rows, as once, few, many or a class of expanded clone.

J gene: TRBJ2-7
CDR3 length: 13
clone size: .
D gene: TRBD1
V gene: TRBV30
CDR3 DNA: TGTGCCTGGGGCCGGGACAGCTACTACGAGCAGTACTTC
CDR3 protein: CAWGRDSYYEQYF

J gene: TRBJ2-7
CDR3 length: 14
clone size: few
D gene: TRBD1
V gene: TRBV18
CDR3 DNA: TGTGCCAGCTCACCTGCAGGGGGTCTCCACGAGCAGTACTTC
CDR3 protein: CASSPAGGLHEQYF

J gene: TRBJ2-5
CDR3 length: 14
clone size: once
D gene: TRBD1
V gene: TRBV6-6
CDR3 DNA: TGTGCCAGCAGTTACCTGACAGGGCAAGAGACCCAGTACTTC
CDR3 protein: CASSYLTGQETQYF

J gene: TRBJ2-5
CDR3 length: 16
clone size: .
D gene: TRBD2
V gene: TRBV24-1
CDR3 DNA: TGTGCCACCAGTGGTTTGACTAGCGGGAGGGAAGAGACCCAGTACTTC
CDR3 protein: CATSGLTSGREETQYF

J gene: TRBJ2-5
CDR3 length: 16
clone size: .
D gene: TRBD2
V gene: TRBV2
CDR3 DNA: TGTGCCAGCAGTCCTAGGGGGGGGACTAGCGGGATTACCCAGTACTTC
CDR3 protein: CASSPRGGTSGITQYF

J gene: TRBJ1-4
CDR3 length: 15
clone size: .
D gene: TRBD1
V gene: TRBV6-1
CDR3 DNA: TGTGCCAGCAGTGAAGAGGGGGGACAGTCAACGATACTGTTTTTT
CDR3 protein: CASSEEGGQSTILFF

J gene: TRBJ2-7
CDR3 length: 16
clone size: .
D gene: .
V gene: TRBV11-2
CDR3 DNA: TGTGCCAGCAGCTTAGATCGTACTAAGAGCTCCTACGAGCAGTACTTC
CDR3 protein: CASSLDRTKSSYEQYF

J gene: TRBJ1-1
CDR3 length: 13
clone size: .
D gene: TRBD1
V gene: TRBV25-1
CDR3 DNA: TGTGCCAGCAAAGGCACAGGGGGCACTGAAGCTTTCTTT
CDR3 protein: CASKGTGGTEAFF

J gene: TRBJ2-7
CDR3 length: 14
clone size: .
D gene: TRBD2
V gene: TRBV9
CDR3 DNA: TGTGCCAGCAGCTTTAGCGGGGATGCCTACGAGCAGTACTTC
CDR3 protein: CASSFSGDAYEQYF

J gene: TRBJ2-7
CDR3 length: 12
clone size: .
D gene: .
V gene: TRBV6-1
CDR3 DNA: TGTGCCAGCAGTGAAGTCCATCTAGCGAAGAAGTTC
CDR3 protein: CASSEVHLAKKF

J gene: TRBJ2-7
CDR3 length: 14
clone size: few
D gene: .
V gene: TRBV27
CDR3 DNA: TGTGCCAGCAGTCTCTACCGGGACACAGGCGAGCAGTACTTC
CDR3 protein: CASSLYRDTGEQYF

J gene: TRBJ2-1
CDR3 length: 16
clone size: .
D gene: TRBD2
V gene: TRBV6-2/TRBV6-3
CDR3 DNA: TGTGCCAGCAGCCCCCGGGTAGCGGGGTCTAACAATGAGCAGTTCTTC
CDR3 protein: CASSPRVAGSNNEQFF

J gene: TRBJ1-5
CDR3 length: 15
clone size: .
D gene: TRBD1
V gene: TRBV11-2
CDR3 DNA: TGTGCCAGCAGCCCCGACAGGGGGCGGTTTCAGCCCCAGCATTTT
CDR3 protein: CASSPDRGRFQPQHF

J gene: TRBJ2-1
CDR3 length: 16
clone size: .
D gene: TRBD2
V gene: TRBV2
CDR3 DNA: TGTGCCAGCAGGGGCTGGACTAGCGGGGGCTACAATGAGCAGTTCTTC
CDR3 protein: CASRGWTSGGYNEQFF

J gene: TRBJ2-7
CDR3 length: 16
clone size: .
D gene: TRBD2
V gene: TRBV27
CDR3 DNA: TGTGCCAGCAGTAAGACTAGCGGGAGGCTTACCTACGAGCAGTACTTC
CDR3 protein: CASSKTSGRLTYEQYF

J gene: TRBJ1-5
CDR3 length: 14
clone size: .
D gene: .
V gene: TRBV30
CDR3 DNA: TGTGCCTGGAGTGTACTCAATAGCAATCAGCCCCAGCATTTT
CDR3 protein: CAWSVLNSNQPQHF

J gene: TRBJ1-4
CDR3 length: 14
clone size: .
D gene: .
V gene: TRBV3-1/TRBV3-2
CDR3 DNA: TGTGCCAGCAGCCAGGGAGGGACTAATGAAAAACTGTTTTTT
CDR3 protein: CASSQGGTNEKLFF

J gene: TRBJ2-7
CDR3 length: 14
clone size: .
D gene: TRBD2
V gene: TRBV19
CDR3 DNA: TGTGCCAGTAGTAGGGGGAGGGGACCCTACGAGCAGTACTTC
CDR3 protein: CASSRGRGPYEQYF

J gene: TRBJ1-1
CDR3 length: 15
clone size: .
D gene: TRBD1
V gene: TRBV14
CDR3 DNA: TGTGCCAGCAGCCCCGGGAGGGGGCCGGACACTGAAGCTTTCTTT
CDR3 protein: CASSPGRGPDTEAFF

J gene: TRBJ1-2
CDR3 length: 15
clone size: few
D gene: TRBD1
V gene: TRBV5-1
CDR3 DNA: TGCGCCAGCAGCTATGGACAGGGATTCATCTATGGCTACACCTTC
CDR3 protein: CASSYGQGFIYGYTF

J gene: TRBJ1-2
CDR3 length: 14
clone size: .
D gene: .
V gene: TRBV9
CDR3 DNA: TGTGCCAGCAGCTATGGAAAGTCCACAGATGGCTACACCTTC
CDR3 protein: CASSYGKSTDGYTF

J gene: TRBJ2-5
CDR3 length: 15
clone size: .
D gene: TRBD2
V gene: TRBV9
CDR3 DNA: TGTGCCAGCAGCGTAGTGGGCGGGAGGCAAGAGACCCAGTACTTC
CDR3 protein: CASSVVGGRQETQYF

J gene: TRBJ2-3
CDR3 length: 13
clone size: .
D gene: .
V gene: TRBV12-3/TRBV12-4
CDR3 DNA: TGTGCCAGCAGTTTATCTCGGGGGGATACGCAGTATTTT
CDR3 protein: CASSLSRGDTQYF

J gene: TRBJ1-3
CDR3 length: 14
clone size: .
D gene: .
V gene: TRBV11-2
CDR3 DNA: TGTGCCAGCAGCAAACAGGGCTCTGGAAACACCATATATTTT
CDR3 protein: CASSKQGSGNTIYF

J gene: TRBJ2-5
CDR3 length: 16
clone size: .
D gene: TRBD1
V gene: TRBV4-1
CDR3 DNA: TGCGCCAGCAGCCAAGGTACGGGACAGGCCAAAGAGACCCAGTACTTC
CDR3 protein: CASSQGTGQAKETQYF

J gene: TRBJ2-5
CDR3 length: 15
clone size: .
D gene: TRBD2
V gene: TRBV7-3
CDR3 DNA: TGTGCCAGCAGCTTGGGCCTAGCGGTCCAAGAGACCCAGTACTTC
CDR3 protein: CASSLGLAVQETQYF

J gene: TRBJ1-1
CDR3 length: 14
clone size: few
D gene: .
V gene: TRBV5-6
CDR3 DNA: TGTGCCAGCAGACCGGGTGTAGATAACACTGAAGCTTTCTTT
CDR3 protein: CASRPGVDNTEAFF

J gene: TRBJ2-7
CDR3 length: 13
clone size: .
D gene: TRBD2
V gene: TRBV6-5
CDR3 DNA: TGTGCCAGCAGACTAGCGGCGCCATACGAGCAGTACTTC
CDR3 protein: CASRLAAPYEQYF

J gene: TRBJ2-5
CDR3 length: 18
clone size: .
D gene: .
V gene: TRBV5-1
CDR3 DNA: TGCGCCAGCAGCTTGGCTTCCCAGGGAATCCCACGCCAAGAGACCCAGTACTTC
CDR3 protein: CASSLASQGIPRQETQYF

J gene: TRBJ2-3
CDR3 length: 15
clone size: .
D gene: .
V gene: TRBV28
CDR3 DNA: TGTGCCAGCAGTTTATATGGCGGAACGACAGATACGCAGTATTTT
CDR3 protein: CASSLYGGTTDTQYF

J gene: TRBJ2-5
CDR3 length: 15
clone size: once
D gene: .
V gene: TRBV30
CDR3 DNA: TGTGCCTGGAGTGTACGAGGGTCCTACCAAGAGACCCAGTACTTC
CDR3 protein: CAWSVRGSYQETQYF

J gene: TRBJ2-7
CDR3 length: 14
clone size: once
D gene: TRBD1
V gene: TRBV5-1
CDR3 DNA: TGCGCCAGCACTCCGGGACAGGGCGGTTACGAGCAGTACTTC
CDR3 protein: CASTPGQGGYEQYF

J gene: TRBJ1-1
CDR3 length: 15
clone size: .
D gene: TRBD1
V gene: TRBV18
CDR3 DNA: TGTGCCAGCTCATTGGGACAGCTGGCGCACACTGAAGCTTTCTTT
CDR3 protein: CASSLGQLAHTEAFF

J gene: TRBJ2-5
CDR3 length: 15
clone size: .
D gene: TRBD2
V gene: TRBV18
CDR3 DNA: TGTGCCAGCTCGCCCCTCGGACTAGCCGGAGAGACCCAGTACTTC
CDR3 protein: CASSPLGLAGETQYF

J gene: TRBJ1-4
CDR3 length: 12
clone size: .
D gene: .
V gene: TRBV29-1
CDR3 DNA: TGTAGCGCATCGGGGGGAGATGAAAAACTGTTTTTT
CDR3 protein: CSASGGDEKLFF

J gene: TRBJ2-3
CDR3 length: 13
clone size: .
D gene: .
V gene: TRBV29-1
CDR3 DNA: TGCAGCGTTGCACTCTGGGCCACAGATACGCAGTATTTT
CDR3 protein: CSVALWATDTQYF

J gene: TRBJ2-2
CDR3 length: 15
clone size: once
D gene: TRBD1
V gene: TRBV10-3
CDR3 DNA: TGTGCCACCTTGGGACAGGCTGCGAACACCGGGGAGCTGTTTTTT
CDR3 protein: CATLGQAANTGELFF

J gene: TRBJ1-1
CDR3 length: 13
clone size: .
D gene: .
V gene: TRBV11-2
CDR3 DNA: TGTGCCAGCAGCTTACGGTCTTACTTTGAAGCTTTCTTT
CDR3 protein: CASSLRSYFEAFF

J gene: TRBJ1-3
CDR3 length: 13
clone size: .
D gene: TRBD1
V gene: TRBV2
CDR3 DNA: TGTGCCAGCAGGACAGGGGCTGGAAACACCATATATTTT
CDR3 protein: CASRTGAGNTIYF

J gene: TRBJ1-2
CDR3 length: 14
clone size: once
D gene: TRBD1
V gene: TRBV5-1
CDR3 DNA: TGCGCCAGCAGCTCGACAGGGGTAGGCTATGGCTACACCTTC
CDR3 protein: CASSSTGVGYGYTF

J gene: TRBJ1-1
CDR3 length: 13
clone size: few
D gene: TRBD1
V gene: TRBV24-1
CDR3 DNA: TGTGCCACCAGTGATTCCCGGGACAGGAAAGCTTTCTTT
CDR3 protein: CATSDSRDRKAFF

J gene: TRBJ2-1
CDR3 length: 14
clone size: few
D gene: .
V gene: TRBV28
CDR3 DNA: TGTGCCAGCGGCCGAGGAGGGCCCTACAATGAGCAGTTCTTC
CDR3 protein: CASGRGGPYNEQFF

J gene: TRBJ2-4
CDR3 length: 15
clone size: .
D gene: TRBD2
V gene: TRBV28
CDR3 DNA: TGTGCCAGCAGTTTAAGCCTAGCGGGAGGGATAATTCAGTACTTC
CDR3 protein: CASSLSLAGGIIQYF

J gene: TRBJ2-1
CDR3 length: 15
clone size: .
D gene: TRBD2
V gene: TRBV5-6
CDR3 DNA: TGTGCCAGCAGCGCGGGACTAGCGCTGTACAATGAGCAGTTCTTC
CDR3 protein: CASSAGLALYNEQFF

J gene: TRBJ2-2
CDR3 length: 16
clone size: .
D gene: .
V gene: TRBV20-1
CDR3 DNA: TGCAGTGCTAGTAACCCGAGCGGCTCTTACACCGGGGAGCTGTTTTTT
CDR3 protein: CSASNPSGSYTGELFF

J gene: TRBJ1-1
CDR3 length: 14
clone size: .
D gene: TRBD1
V gene: TRBV7-2
CDR3 DNA: TGTGCCAGCAGCAGCAGACAGGGTTCACCCAAAGCTTTCTTT
CDR3 protein: CASSSRQGSPKAFF

J gene: TRBJ1-1
CDR3 length: 16
clone size: .
D gene: .
V gene: TRBV27
CDR3 DNA: TGTGCCAGCAGTTACCTCGTAGGGGTACAGGGCACTGAAGCTTTCTTT
CDR3 protein: CASSYLVGVQGTEAFF

J gene: TRBJ1-4
CDR3 length: 16
clone size: .
D gene: TRBD1
V gene: TRBV2
CDR3 DNA: TGTGCCAGCAGTGGGACAGGGGGCGCAACTAATGAAAAACTGTTTTTT
CDR3 protein: CASSGTGGATNEKLFF

J gene: TRBJ2-1
CDR3 length: 18
clone size: .
D gene: TRBD2
V gene: TRBV10-3
CDR3 DNA: TGTGCCATCATGAGGACTAGCGGGGGGCCGAGCTCCTACAATGAGCAGTTCTTC
CDR3 protein: CAIMRTSGGPSSYNEQFF

J gene: TRBJ1-5
CDR3 length: 15
clone size: few
D gene: .
V gene: TRBV7-2
CDR3 DNA: TGTGCCAGCAGCCCCCGGGCGGGAATAAATCAGCCCCAGCATTTT
CDR3 protein: CASSPRAGINQPQHF

J gene: TRBJ2-2
CDR3 length: 16
clone size: .
D gene: TRBD1
V gene: TRBV7-6
CDR3 DNA: TGTGCCAGCAGCCACCTGGGACAGGGTAGAACCGGGGAGCTGTTTTTT
CDR3 protein: CASSHLGQGRTGELFF